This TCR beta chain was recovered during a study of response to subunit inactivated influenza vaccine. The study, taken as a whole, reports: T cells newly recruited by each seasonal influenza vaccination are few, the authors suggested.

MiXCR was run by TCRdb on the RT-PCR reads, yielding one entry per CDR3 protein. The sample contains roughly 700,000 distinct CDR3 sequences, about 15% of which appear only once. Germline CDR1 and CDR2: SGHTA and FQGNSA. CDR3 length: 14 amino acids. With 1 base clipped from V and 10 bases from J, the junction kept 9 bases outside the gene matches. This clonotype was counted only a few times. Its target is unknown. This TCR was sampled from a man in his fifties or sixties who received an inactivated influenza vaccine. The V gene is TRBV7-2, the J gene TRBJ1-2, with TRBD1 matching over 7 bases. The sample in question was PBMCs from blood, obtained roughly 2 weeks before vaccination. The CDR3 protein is CASSLGGTDSFYTF. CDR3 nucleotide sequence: TGTGCCAGCAGCTTAGGTGGGACAGACTCATTCTACACCTTC.